Included here is one T cell receptor beta chain sequence, with context. The antigen remains unidentified. The sample originates from a study of CD8 T cells in ankylosing spondylitis. Study-level points and caveats: Significantly higher representation of disease-linked clones was reported for matched ankylosing spondylitis synovial fluid. Typical of ankylosing spondylitis blood, it appeared, was a TCR beta motif of several highly homologous variants. A number of the motif variants had already been described in reactive arthritis synovial fluid and blood.

Using its own MiXCR run on the 5' RACE reads, TCRdb lists one record per CDR3 protein. The sample has 200,000 to 300,000 distinct CDR3 sequences; 8.6% are singletons. There are 13 residues in the CDR3. Germline V gene sequence: CDR1 SNHLY, CDR2 FYNNEI. With 7 bases removed from V and 5 bases from J, the gap between germline ends came to 14 bases. The origin of this receptor is a male donor with ankylosing spondylitis or in good health (not recorded which). Sequenced input: blood, either unsorted or a sorted T cell fraction (not recorded which). This rearrangement joins TRBV2 to TRBJ2-5; D unclear. The chain's CDR3 is CASTPPWDETQYF. The CDR3 region has the DNA TGTGCCAGCACCCCACCGTGGGATGAGACCCAGTACTTC.